The present T cell receptor (beta chain) was sequenced within a study of Ad26.COV2.S vaccination and SARS-CoV-2 variants. Overall study: Recipients of Ad26.COV2.S got it intramuscularly, once or twice 56 days apart.

The CDR3 runs 11 residues. The germline V gene has CDR1 DFQATT and CDR2 SNEGSKA (reference sequence). V lost 4 bases and J lost 5, with 8 bases in between. Regarding treatment: around 19 received Ad26.COV2.S at low or high dose, single or two shots; about 5 received placebo; per-sample allocation not given. Sample collection was performed on day 63 after the first vaccine or placebo injection. Clones were read by immunoSEQ multiplex PCR, and TCRdb kept only the in-frame ones, dropping some. The sample carries some 250,000 clones, roughly 90% recorded once. The rearrangement joins TRBV20-1 to TRBJ2-5; weak D call: TRBD1 (6 bases). Sequenced here: peripheral blood, sampled in a trial of Ad26.COV2.S vaccine versus placebo. The sequence was obtained from a person aged 18-65 years who received the Ad26.COV2.S COVID-19 vaccine or a placebo. CDR3: CSATTGETQYF. CDR3 sequence (DNA): TGCAGTGCTACAACAGGGGAGACCCAGTACTTC.